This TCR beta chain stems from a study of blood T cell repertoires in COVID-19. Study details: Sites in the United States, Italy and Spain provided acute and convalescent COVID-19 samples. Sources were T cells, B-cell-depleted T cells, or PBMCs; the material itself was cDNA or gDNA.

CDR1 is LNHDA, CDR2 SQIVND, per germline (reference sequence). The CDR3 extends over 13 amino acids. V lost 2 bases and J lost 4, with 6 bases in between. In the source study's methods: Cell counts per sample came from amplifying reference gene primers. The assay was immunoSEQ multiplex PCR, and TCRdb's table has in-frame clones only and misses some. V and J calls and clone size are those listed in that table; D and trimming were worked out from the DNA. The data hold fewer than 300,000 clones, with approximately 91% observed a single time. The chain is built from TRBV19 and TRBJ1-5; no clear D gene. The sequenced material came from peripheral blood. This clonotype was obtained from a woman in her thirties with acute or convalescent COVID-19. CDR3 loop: CASSITGNQPQHF. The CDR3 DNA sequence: TGTGCCAGTAGTATAACGGGTAATCAGCCCCAGCATTTT.